The rows below give T cell receptor beta chains drawn from one sample of a study of T cell repertoires in cytomegalovirus infection. Which antigens these TCRs recognize remains unknown. MiXCR, applied by TCRdb to the reads, yields one record per CDR3 protein. Here the sample spans some 920,000 distinct CDR3 sequences, roughly 30% being singletons. The sequences come from cultured CD8+ T cells from PBMCs, collected from culture after CMV antigen stimulation. The receptors shown here come from a human donor in good health (CMV status not recorded). Some clones in this sample may be carry-over from other donors' samples. Both conserved end residues are part of each CDR3. Fields, in order: V gene, D gene, clone size, J gene, CDR3 protein, CDR3 DNA. D genes are given only for firm matches. Not all rows give a size; the values are once, few, many and, for expanded clones, a class.

V gene: TRBV11-2
D gene: -
clone size: many
J gene: TRBJ2-3
CDR3 protein: CASSGRLDPENTQYF
CDR3 DNA: TGTGCCAGCAGCGGACGGTTGGACCCGGAAAATACGCAGTATTTT

V gene: TRBV18
D gene: -
clone size: -
J gene: TRBJ1-6
CDR3 protein: CASSLISGGSYNSPLHF
CDR3 DNA: TGTGCCAGCTCACTAATCTCTGGAGGCTCCTATAATTCACCCCTCCACTTT

V gene: TRBV4-3
D gene: -
clone size: -
J gene: TRBJ1-4
CDR3 protein: CASSQDGQGSNEKLFF
CDR3 DNA: TGCGCCAGCAGCCAAGATGGGCAGGGATCTAATGAAAAACTGTTTTTT

V gene: TRBV7-2
D gene: -
clone size: many
J gene: TRBJ2-2
CDR3 protein: CASNPGEAGELFF
CDR3 DNA: TGTGCCAGCAACCCCGGGGAGGCCGGGGAGCTGTTTTTT

V gene: TRBV6-2/TRBV6-3
D gene: -
clone size: -
J gene: TRBJ2-5
CDR3 protein: CASSYLAGNQETQYF
CDR3 DNA: TGTGCCAGCAGTTATTTGGCGGGGAACCAAGAGACCCAGTACTTC

V gene: TRBV27
D gene: TRBD1
clone size: -
J gene: TRBJ2-7
CDR3 protein: CASSLRAGGYSYEQYF
CDR3 DNA: TGTGCCAGCAGTTTAAGGGCAGGGGGTTACTCCTACGAGCAGTACTTC

V gene: TRBV7-9
D gene: TRBD2
clone size: -
J gene: TRBJ2-1
CDR3 protein: CASFGLADNEQFF
CDR3 DNA: TGTGCCAGCTTCGGACTAGCGGACAATGAGCAGTTCTTC

V gene: TRBV3-1
D gene: -
clone size: many
J gene: TRBJ2-7
CDR3 protein: CGSRSALNEQYF
CDR3 DNA: TGTGGTTCACGGTCCGCGCTCAACGAGCAGTACTTC

V gene: TRBV27
D gene: TRBD2
clone size: few
J gene: TRBJ2-1
CDR3 protein: CASSLTSGGHEQFF
CDR3 DNA: TGTGCCAGCAGTTTGACTAGCGGTGGTCATGAGCAGTTCTTC

V gene: TRBV7-2
D gene: -
clone size: few
J gene: TRBJ2-7
CDR3 protein: CASSLKTFSYEQYF
CDR3 DNA: TGTGCCAGCAGCTTAAAAACATTTTCCTACGAGCAGTACTTC

V gene: TRBV27
D gene: -
clone size: -
J gene: TRBJ1-1
CDR3 protein: CASSFRGEARDTEAFF
CDR3 DNA: TGTGCCAGCAGTTTCAGGGGAGAGGCGAGGGACACTGAAGCTTTCTTT

V gene: TRBV7-6
D gene: -
clone size: -
J gene: TRBJ1-4
CDR3 protein: CASSLLSEATNEKLFF
CDR3 DNA: TGTGCCAGCAGCTTACTAAGTGAAGCAACTAATGAAAAACTGTTTTTT

V gene: TRBV7-6
D gene: TRBD1
clone size: many
J gene: TRBJ2-7
CDR3 protein: CASSFRDRTYEQYF
CDR3 DNA: TGTGCCAGCAGCTTCCGGGACAGGACCTACGAGCAGTACTTC

V gene: TRBV7-2
D gene: TRBD2
clone size: -
J gene: TRBJ2-3
CDR3 protein: CASSPPGTNTQYF
CDR3 DNA: TGTGCCAGCAGCCCGCCCGGGACTAATACGCAGTATTTT

V gene: TRBV27
D gene: -
clone size: -
J gene: TRBJ2-6
CDR3 protein: CASSSTPPGVGANVLTF
CDR3 DNA: TGTGCCAGCAGTTCCACTCCCCCAGGGGTTGGGGCCAACGTCCTGACTTTC

V gene: TRBV7-6
D gene: -
clone size: few
J gene: TRBJ2-1
CDR3 protein: CASSLGDAYNEQFF
CDR3 DNA: TGTGCCAGCAGCTTAGGGGATGCCTACAATGAGCAGTTCTTC

V gene: TRBV7-9
D gene: -
clone size: -
J gene: TRBJ2-4
CDR3 protein: CASSSTNIQYF
CDR3 DNA: TGTGCCAGCAGCTCGACAAACATTCAGTACTTC

V gene: TRBV12-3/TRBV12-4
D gene: -
clone size: -
J gene: TRBJ1-6
CDR3 protein: CASSPILTYNSPLHF
CDR3 DNA: TGTGCCAGCAGCCCAATCCTTACCTATAATTCACCCCTCCACTTT

V gene: TRBV19
D gene: -
clone size: once
J gene: TRBJ2-7
CDR3 protein: CASTPAGWGDQVF
CDR3 DNA: TGTGCCAGTACCCCCGCGGGGTGGGGAGATCAAGTCTTC

V gene: TRBV14
D gene: TRBD1
clone size: -
J gene: TRBJ1-2
CDR3 protein: CASSQASPRDRGPLSNYGYTF
CDR3 DNA: TGTGCCAGCAGCCAAGCTTCCCCCCGGGACAGGGGGCCGCTATCTAACTATGGCTACACCTTC

V gene: TRBV28
D gene: -
clone size: -
J gene: TRBJ1-2
CDR3 protein: CATETANYGYTF
CDR3 DNA: TGTGCCACAGAGACAGCCAACTATGGCTACACCTTC

V gene: TRBV7-2
D gene: -
clone size: few
J gene: TRBJ1-2
CDR3 protein: CASSLVSGTPNRRGYTF
CDR3 DNA: TGTGCCAGCAGCTTAGTGTCGGGGACACCTAACCGGAGGGGCTACACCTTC

V gene: TRBV15
D gene: -
clone size: -
J gene: TRBJ2-1
CDR3 protein: CATSGSWGGNNEQFF
CDR3 DNA: TGTGCCACCAGCGGATCGTGGGGCGGGAACAATGAGCAGTTCTTC

V gene: TRBV27
D gene: -
clone size: -
J gene: TRBJ2-3
CDR3 protein: CASSLRGGNPTDTQYF
CDR3 DNA: TGTGCCAGCAGTTTGAGGGGGGGCAATCCCACAGATACGCAGTATTTT

V gene: TRBV27
D gene: -
clone size: -
J gene: TRBJ1-3
CDR3 protein: CASSFAPVGAGNTIYF
CDR3 DNA: TGTGCCAGCAGTTTCGCTCCAGTCGGGGCTGGAAACACCATATATTTT

V gene: TRBV10-2
D gene: -
clone size: many
J gene: TRBJ2-7
CDR3 protein: CASGHPEQYF
CDR3 DNA: TGCGCCAGCGGACATCCCGAGCAGTACTTC

V gene: TRBV12-3/TRBV12-4
D gene: TRBD1
clone size: many
J gene: TRBJ1-1
CDR3 protein: CASSLLQGGTEAFF
CDR3 DNA: TGTGCCAGCAGTTTATTACAGGGGGGGACTGAAGCTTTCTTT

V gene: TRBV9
D gene: -
clone size: -
J gene: TRBJ1-1
CDR3 protein: CASSASRTHTNTEAFF
CDR3 DNA: TGTGCCAGCAGCGCCTCCCGGACACACACGAACACTGAAGCTTTCTTT

V gene: TRBV12-3/TRBV12-4
D gene: -
clone size: -
J gene: TRBJ1-1
CDR3 protein: CASSLFGANDGTEAFF
CDR3 DNA: TGTGCCAGCAGTTTATTTGGTGCAAACGACGGCACTGAAGCTTTCTTT

V gene: TRBV12-5
D gene: -
clone size: -
J gene: TRBJ2-5
CDR3 protein: CASGWGPGGQETQYF
CDR3 DNA: TGTGCTAGTGGTTGGGGGCCTGGGGGGCAAGAGACCCAGTACTTC

V gene: TRBV7-3
D gene: -
clone size: few
J gene: TRBJ1-1
CDR3 protein: CASSLVRGGNTEAFF
CDR3 DNA: TGTGCCAGCAGCTTAGTTAGGGGGGGGAACACTGAAGCTTTCTTT

V gene: TRBV7-2
D gene: TRBD1
clone size: many
J gene: TRBJ1-6
CDR3 protein: CASSLNRGIDSPLHF
CDR3 DNA: TGTGCCAGCAGCTTGAACAGGGGCATAGATTCACCCCTCCACTTT

V gene: TRBV27
D gene: TRBD1
clone size: once
J gene: TRBJ1-5
CDR3 protein: CASSDPGQLLHSNQPQHF
CDR3 DNA: TGTGCCAGCTCAGATCCGGGACAGCTATTACATAGCAATCAGCCCCAGCATTTT

V gene: TRBV12-3/TRBV12-4
D gene: TRBD2
clone size: -
J gene: TRBJ2-7
CDR3 protein: CASSSSGGAHEQYF
CDR3 DNA: TGTGCCAGCAGTTCTAGCGGGGGGGCCCACGAGCAGTACTTC

V gene: TRBV27
D gene: -
clone size: -
J gene: TRBJ2-5
CDR3 protein: CASSKGGVGESQYF
CDR3 DNA: TGTGCCAGCAGTAAAGGAGGGGTAGGGGAGTCCCAGTACTTC

V gene: TRBV5-1
D gene: TRBD2
clone size: once
J gene: TRBJ2-7
CDR3 protein: CASSPGLAGEQYF
CDR3 DNA: TGCGCCAGCAGCCCGGGACTAGCGGGAGAGCAGTACTTC

V gene: TRBV5-6
D gene: -
clone size: -
J gene: TRBJ2-5
CDR3 protein: CASSPGLRAETQYF
CDR3 DNA: TGTGCCAGCAGCCCGGGACTGAGGGCGGAGACCCAGTACTTC

V gene: TRBV7-8
D gene: TRBD2
clone size: few
J gene: TRBJ2-3
CDR3 protein: CASSDLGLASDTQYF
CDR3 DNA: TGTGCCAGCAGCGACCTCGGACTAGCATCAGATACGCAGTATTTT

V gene: TRBV7-9
D gene: TRBD1
clone size: few
J gene: TRBJ2-5
CDR3 protein: CASRPLQGARETQYF
CDR3 DNA: TGTGCCAGCAGACCCTTACAGGGGGCCAGGGAGACCCAGTACTTC

V gene: TRBV12-3/TRBV12-4
D gene: -
clone size: -
J gene: TRBJ2-3
CDR3 protein: CASSTRGLISGDTQYF
CDR3 DNA: TGTGCCAGCAGTACCCGGGGATTAATAAGTGGAGATACGCAGTATTTT

V gene: TRBV12-3/TRBV12-4
D gene: TRBD2
clone size: -
J gene: TRBJ2-2
CDR3 protein: CASSQASGGETGELFF
CDR3 DNA: TGTGCCAGCAGCCAAGCCAGCGGGGGGGAAACCGGGGAGCTGTTTTTT

V gene: TRBV27
D gene: -
clone size: -
J gene: TRBJ1-2
CDR3 protein: CASSLRGGVPYGYTF
CDR3 DNA: TGTGCCAGCAGTTTGAGGGGGGGGGTTCCCTATGGCTACACCTTC

V gene: TRBV2
D gene: -
clone size: few
J gene: TRBJ1-3
CDR3 protein: CASSEIEGSIVHSGNTIYF
CDR3 DNA: TGTGCCAGCAGTGAAATTGAGGGCAGCATTGTTCACTCTGGAAACACCATATATTTT

V gene: TRBV7-3
D gene: TRBD2
clone size: few
J gene: TRBJ2-3
CDR3 protein: CASSLPTSGGPGGTDTQYF
CDR3 DNA: TGTGCCAGCAGCCTCCCTACTAGCGGGGGGCCGGGCGGCACAGATACGCAGTATTTT

V gene: TRBV7-8
D gene: TRBD1
clone size: -
J gene: TRBJ1-5
CDR3 protein: CASSRRGLQPQHF
CDR3 DNA: TGTGCCAGCAGCCGGAGGGGGCTGCAGCCCCAGCATTTT

V gene: TRBV2
D gene: TRBD2
clone size: -
J gene: TRBJ2-2
CDR3 protein: CASSQRGADTGELFF
CDR3 DNA: TGTGCCAGCAGCCAGCGGGGGGCCGACACCGGGGAGCTGTTTTTT

V gene: TRBV7-9
D gene: -
clone size: many
J gene: TRBJ2-1
CDR3 protein: CASSLRGGDSYNEQFF
CDR3 DNA: TGTGCCAGCAGCTTACGAGGGGGGGACTCCTACAATGAGCAGTTCTTC

V gene: TRBV2
D gene: -
clone size: few
J gene: TRBJ2-7
CDR3 protein: CASSEAGLRVEQYF
CDR3 DNA: TGTGCCAGCAGTGAAGCAGGGCTCCGGGTAGAGCAGTACTTC

V gene: TRBV4-1
D gene: TRBD1
clone size: -
J gene: TRBJ2-5
CDR3 protein: CASSQTIGGEETQYF
CDR3 DNA: TGCGCCAGCAGCCAAACGATAGGGGGCGAGGAGACCCAGTACTTC

V gene: TRBV28
D gene: -
clone size: -
J gene: TRBJ2-3
CDR3 protein: CASRSLRDTQYF
CDR3 DNA: TGTGCCAGCAGATCCCTTCGAGATACGCAGTATTTT

V gene: TRBV7-2
D gene: -
clone size: -
J gene: TRBJ2-3
CDR3 protein: CASSLVGGPGDMQYF
CDR3 DNA: TGTGCCAGCAGCTTAGTCGGGGGGCCTGGAGATATGCAGTATTTT

V gene: TRBV4-1
D gene: -
clone size: few
J gene: TRBJ1-5
CDR3 protein: CASSQEHPGQPQHF
CDR3 DNA: TGCGCCAGCAGCCAAGAACACCCGGGACAACCCCAGCATTTT

V gene: TRBV6-1
D gene: TRBD2
clone size: -
J gene: TRBJ2-7
CDR3 protein: CASSNTLSGFSYEQYF
CDR3 DNA: TGTGCCAGCAGTAATACTCTTAGCGGGTTCTCCTACGAGCAGTACTTC

V gene: TRBV2
D gene: -
clone size: -
J gene: TRBJ2-7
CDR3 protein: CATQRSGGGGPEQYF
CDR3 DNA: TGTGCCACCCAAAGATCAGGGGGCGGGGGGCCCGAGCAGTACTTC

V gene: TRBV5-1
D gene: -
clone size: few
J gene: TRBJ2-1
CDR3 protein: CASSQGLVPFF
CDR3 DNA: TGCGCCAGCAGCCAGGGGTTAGTCCCATTCTTC